A single sample is the source of the 8 T cell receptor beta chains below, sequenced in a study of blood T cells in healthy people across ages. Through a sample-barcoded 5' primer and a J-beta primer mix, a second PCR was run for about 6 to 11 cycles. TCRdb recomputed calls from the 5' RACE reads with MiXCR, one row per CDR3 protein. The table lists about a million distinct CDR3 sequences, approximately 50% of them singletons, with about a fifth in the top ten. Source material: blood. Every receptor here comes from an older woman in good health.

This clonotype was detected only a few times. The rearrangement joins TRBV13 to TRBJ2-3, with 7 bases aligning to TRBD2. The CDR3 sequence is 16 residues long. The V segment lost 6 bases and the J segment 1 base; nucleotides outside the gene matches: 10. Germline V lookup: CDR1 PRHDT, CDR2 FYEKMQ (reference sequence). The CDR3 coding sequence is TGTGCCAGCAGACTAACGACTAGCATCGGCACAGATACGCAGTATTTT. Its translation: CASRLTTSIGTDTQYF.

The genes are TRBV11-2 and TRBJ2-5, with D maybe TRBD2 (7 bases). Germline values: CDR1 SGHAT, CDR2 FQNNGV. CDR3 length equals 15 residues. Trimming pared 7 bases from V and 1 base from J, leaving 16 bases between. The CDR3, as DNA: TGTGCCAGCACCATCCGGGGGGCGGGCCAAGAGACCCAGTACTTC. It translates to CASTIRGAGQETQYF.

Of note for this clonotype: A read error may be the cause here, since a much bigger clone is one base away. This chain joins TRBV12-3 or TRBV12-4 and TRBJ1-2; possibly TRBD1 for D (6 bases). This CDR3 is 12 amino acids long. CDR3 loop: CASCLQGYGYTF. For the CDR3, the DNA is TGTGCCAGCTGTTTACAGGGCTATGGCTACACCTTC.

This clonotype occurred a few times. The chain links TRBV28 to TRBJ1-6; a weak D match, TRBD1 (6 bases). CDR1 and CDR2 from the germline V gene are MDHEN and SYDVKM. V was clipped by 3 bases and J by 4 bases, with 10 bases between them. The CDR3 sequence is 15 residues long. Written as DNA, the CDR3 is TGTGCCAGCAGTTTTCAGGGGACTTATAATTCACCCCTCCACTTT. Amino acids: CASSFQGTYNSPLHF.

This chain joins TRBV5-1 and TRBJ2-1, with unresolved D. The CDR3 totals 13 residues. V lost 7 bases, J lost 5 bases, and 13 bases lay in between. In germline, CDR1 is SGHRS, CDR2 YFSETQ. The CDR3 spells CASGNTANNEQFF. The CDR3 bases are TGCGCCAGCGGAAATACAGCTAACAATGAGCAGTTCTTC.

This clonotype occurred a few times. The rearrangement links TRBV5-1 to TRBJ2-5, with D perhaps TRBD1 (5 bases). Matching the DNA end better, TRBJ2-7 makes the J call doubtful. This CDR3 contains 15 residues. Germline loops: CDR1 SGHRS, CDR2 YFSETQ. The CDR3: CASSLEDTIPYEQYF. In DNA form, the CDR3 reads TGCGCCAGCAGCTTGGAGGACACAATCCCCTACGAGCAGTACTTC.

The chain uses TRBV7-8 and TRBJ1-2; D gene uncertain. V was cut by 2 bases and J by 3 bases, with 4 bases left in between. This CDR3 has 12 residues. CDR1 is SGHVS and CDR2 is FQNEAQ in the germline V gene. CDR3 protein: CASSLIDYGYTF. The CDR3 DNA reads TGTGCCAGCAGCTTAATCGACTATGGCTACACCTTC. Full variable domain (outside the CDR3, taken from reference TRBV7-8 and TRBJ1-2): GAGVSQSPRYKVAKRGQDVALRCDPISGHVSLFWYQQALGQGPEFLTYFQNEAQLDKSGLPSDRFFAERPEGSVSTLKIQRTQQEDSAVYLCASSLIDYGYTFGSGTRLTVV.

J is TRBJ2-7 and V is TRBV4-1; unclear D gene. The ends were cut back, 8 bases at V and 0 bases at J, with 11 bases in the middle. CDR1 is MGHRA, CDR2 YSYEKL, per germline. The CDR3 is 13 amino acids. The CDR3, as DNA: TGCGCCAGCTGGGAAAGAGTCTCCTACGAGCAGTACTTC. This sequence encodes CASWERVSYEQYF.